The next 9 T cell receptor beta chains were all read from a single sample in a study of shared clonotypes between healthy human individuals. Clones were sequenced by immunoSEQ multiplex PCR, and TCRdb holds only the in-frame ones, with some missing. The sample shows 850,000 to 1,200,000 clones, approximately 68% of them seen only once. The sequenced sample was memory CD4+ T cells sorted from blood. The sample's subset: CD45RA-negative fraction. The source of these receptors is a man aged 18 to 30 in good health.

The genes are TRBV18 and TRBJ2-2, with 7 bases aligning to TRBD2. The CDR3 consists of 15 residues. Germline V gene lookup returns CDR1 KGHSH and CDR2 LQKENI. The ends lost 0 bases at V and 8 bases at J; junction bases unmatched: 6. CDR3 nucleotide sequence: TGTGCCAGCTCACCACCGGCGGGAGCGGCGGGGGAGCTGTTTTTT. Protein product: CASSPPAGAAGELFF.

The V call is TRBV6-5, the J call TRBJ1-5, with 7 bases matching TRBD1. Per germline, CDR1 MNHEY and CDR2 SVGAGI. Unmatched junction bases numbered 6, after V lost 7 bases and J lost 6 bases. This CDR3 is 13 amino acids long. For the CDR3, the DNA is TGTGCCAGCACGATCGAGGGGGCTCAGCCCCAGCATTTT. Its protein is CASTIEGAQPQHF.

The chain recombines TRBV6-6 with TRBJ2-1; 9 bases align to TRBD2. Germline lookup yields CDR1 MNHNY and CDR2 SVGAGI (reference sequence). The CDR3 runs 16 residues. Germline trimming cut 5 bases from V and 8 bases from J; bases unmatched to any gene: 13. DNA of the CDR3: TGTGCCAGCAGTAAGGGGCTAGCGGGATCCGGTCATGAGCAGTTCTTC. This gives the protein CASSKGLAGSGHEQFF.

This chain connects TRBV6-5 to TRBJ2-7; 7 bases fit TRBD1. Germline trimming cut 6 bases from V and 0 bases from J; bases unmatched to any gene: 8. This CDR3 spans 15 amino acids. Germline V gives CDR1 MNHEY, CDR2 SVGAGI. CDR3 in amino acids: CASSPQTGASYEQYF. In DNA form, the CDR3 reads TGTGCCAGCAGCCCTCAAACAGGGGCCTCCTACGAGCAGTACTTC.

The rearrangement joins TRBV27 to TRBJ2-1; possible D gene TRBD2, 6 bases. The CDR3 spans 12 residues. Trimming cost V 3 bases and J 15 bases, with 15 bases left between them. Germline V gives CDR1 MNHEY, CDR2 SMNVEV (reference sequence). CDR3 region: CASSFAGRRWFF. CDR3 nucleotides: TGTGCCAGCAGTTTTGCTGGGAGGCGGTGGTTCTTC.

CDR3 loop: CASSLAESGNTIYF. The CDR3 region has the DNA TGCGCCAGCTCCCTGGCAGAATCTGGAAACACCATATATTTT. The chain combines TRBV5-1 with TRBJ1-3; D remains unclear. This CDR3 contains 14 residues. Germline V gene sequence: CDR1 SGHRS, CDR2 YFSETQ. Trimming stripped 7 bases from V and 1 base from J, with 12 bases between.

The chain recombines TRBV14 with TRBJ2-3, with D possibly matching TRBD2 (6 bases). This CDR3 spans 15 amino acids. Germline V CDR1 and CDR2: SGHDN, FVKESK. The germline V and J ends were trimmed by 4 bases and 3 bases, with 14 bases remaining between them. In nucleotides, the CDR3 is TGTGCCAGCAGCCTCCGACTAGTAGCAACAGATACGCAGTATTTT. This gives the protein CASSLRLVATDTQYF.

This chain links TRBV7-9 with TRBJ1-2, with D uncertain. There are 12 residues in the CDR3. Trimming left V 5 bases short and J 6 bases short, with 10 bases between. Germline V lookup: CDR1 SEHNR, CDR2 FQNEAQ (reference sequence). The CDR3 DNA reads TGTGCCAGCAGCCGGAATCGGGATGGCTACACCTTC. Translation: CASSRNRDGYTF.

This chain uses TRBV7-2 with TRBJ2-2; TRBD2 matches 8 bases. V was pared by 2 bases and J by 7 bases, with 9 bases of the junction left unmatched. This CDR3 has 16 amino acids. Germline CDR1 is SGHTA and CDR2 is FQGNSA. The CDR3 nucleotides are TGTGCCAGCAGCTTAAACCAGCGGGAGCTTGGCGGGGAGCTGTTTTTT. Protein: CASSLNQRELGGELFF.